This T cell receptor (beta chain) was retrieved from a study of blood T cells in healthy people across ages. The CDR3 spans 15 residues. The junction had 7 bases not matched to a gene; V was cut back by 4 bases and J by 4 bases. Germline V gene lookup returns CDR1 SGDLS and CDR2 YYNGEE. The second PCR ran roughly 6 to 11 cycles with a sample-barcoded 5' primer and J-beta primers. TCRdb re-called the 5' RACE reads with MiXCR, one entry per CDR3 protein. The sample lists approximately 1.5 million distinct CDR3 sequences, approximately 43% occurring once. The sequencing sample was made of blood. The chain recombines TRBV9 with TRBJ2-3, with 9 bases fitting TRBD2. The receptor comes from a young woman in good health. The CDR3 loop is CASSPTSGPADTQYF. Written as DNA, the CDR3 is TGTGCCAGCAGCCCCACTAGCGGGCCGGCAGATACGCAGTATTTT.